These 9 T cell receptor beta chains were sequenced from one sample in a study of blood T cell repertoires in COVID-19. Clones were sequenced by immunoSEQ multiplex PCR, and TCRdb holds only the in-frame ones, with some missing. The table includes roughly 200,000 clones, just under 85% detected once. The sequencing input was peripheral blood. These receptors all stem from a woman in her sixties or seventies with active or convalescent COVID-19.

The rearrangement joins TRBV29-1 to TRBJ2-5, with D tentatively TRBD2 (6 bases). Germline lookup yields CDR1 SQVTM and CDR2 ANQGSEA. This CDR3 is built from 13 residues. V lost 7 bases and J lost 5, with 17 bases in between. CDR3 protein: CSGCFGGRETQYF. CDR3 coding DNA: TGCAGCGGCTGCTTCGGAGGGCGGGAGACCCAGTACTTC.

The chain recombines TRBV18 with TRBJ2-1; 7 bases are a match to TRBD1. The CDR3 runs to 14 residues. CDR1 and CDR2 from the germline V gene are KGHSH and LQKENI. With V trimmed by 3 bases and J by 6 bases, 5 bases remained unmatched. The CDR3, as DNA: TGTGCCAGCTCACCGAAGGCAGGGGGCAATGAGCAGTTCTTC. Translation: CASSPKAGGNEQFF.

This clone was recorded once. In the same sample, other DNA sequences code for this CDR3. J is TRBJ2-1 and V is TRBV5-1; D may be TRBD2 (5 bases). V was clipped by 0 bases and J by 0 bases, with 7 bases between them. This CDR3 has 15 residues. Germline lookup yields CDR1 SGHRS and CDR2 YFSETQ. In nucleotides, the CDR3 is TGCGCCAGCAGCTTGGGTGGGAGCTCCTACAATGAGCAGTTCTTC. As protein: CASSLGGSSYNEQFF.

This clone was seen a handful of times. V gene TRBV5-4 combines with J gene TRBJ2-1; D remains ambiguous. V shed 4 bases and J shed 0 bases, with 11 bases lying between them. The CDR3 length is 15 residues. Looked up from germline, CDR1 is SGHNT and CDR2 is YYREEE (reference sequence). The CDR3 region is CASSVKTRSYNEQFF. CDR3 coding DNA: TGTGCCAGCAGCGTAAAGACACGCTCCTACAATGAGCAGTTCTTC.

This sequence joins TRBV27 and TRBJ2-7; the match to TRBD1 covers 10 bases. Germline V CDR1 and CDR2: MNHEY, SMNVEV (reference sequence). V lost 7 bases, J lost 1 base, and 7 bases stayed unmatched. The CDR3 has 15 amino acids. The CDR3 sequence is CASKLWGQGSYEQYF. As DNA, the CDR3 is TGTGCCAGCAAGCTCTGGGGACAGGGGTCCTACGAGCAGTACTTC.

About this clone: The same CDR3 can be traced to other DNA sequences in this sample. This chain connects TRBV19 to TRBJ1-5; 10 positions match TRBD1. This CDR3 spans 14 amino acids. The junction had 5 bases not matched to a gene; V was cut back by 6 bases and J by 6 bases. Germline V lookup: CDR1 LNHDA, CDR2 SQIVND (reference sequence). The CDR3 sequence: CASSTTGGGQPQHF. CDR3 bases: TGTGCCAGTAGCACGACAGGGGGCGGTCAGCCCCAGCATTTT.

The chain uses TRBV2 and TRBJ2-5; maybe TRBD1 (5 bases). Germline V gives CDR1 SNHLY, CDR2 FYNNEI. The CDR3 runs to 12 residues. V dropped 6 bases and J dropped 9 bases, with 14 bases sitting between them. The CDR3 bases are TGTGCCAGCAGCCCAGGGTTAGGGTCCCAGTACTTC. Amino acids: CASSPGLGSQYF.

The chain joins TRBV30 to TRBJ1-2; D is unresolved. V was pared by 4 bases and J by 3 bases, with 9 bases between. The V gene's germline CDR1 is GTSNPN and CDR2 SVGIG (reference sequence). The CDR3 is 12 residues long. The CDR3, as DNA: TGTGCCTGGAATGACAACTACTATGGCTACACCTTC. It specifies CAWNDNYYGYTF.

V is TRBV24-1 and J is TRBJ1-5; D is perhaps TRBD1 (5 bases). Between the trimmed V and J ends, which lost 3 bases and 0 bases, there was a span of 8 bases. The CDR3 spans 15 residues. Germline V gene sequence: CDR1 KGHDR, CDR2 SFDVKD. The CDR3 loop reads CATSDPRDSNQPQHF. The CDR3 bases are TGTGCCACCAGTGATCCCAGGGATAGCAATCAGCCCCAGCATTTT.